This passage covers 23 T cell receptor beta chains from one sample sequenced in a study of blood T cell repertoires in COVID-19. Sequenced by immunoSEQ multiplex PCR; TCRdb stores in-frame clones only, minus some. This table holds some 250,000 clones, over 85% found once. Source material: PBMCs or T cells enriched from blood (not recorded which). The receptor source for this set is a woman younger than 45 with acute COVID-19.

The count of this clone is one. The chain carries TRBV19 and TRBJ1-1, with a tentative D call TRBD1 (6 bases). Germline V gives CDR1 LNHDA, CDR2 SQIVND (reference sequence). CDR3 size: 16 residues. Trimming removed 1 base at V and 11 bases at J, with 23 bases between. CDR3 protein: CASSIGRGGTDNRAFF. CDR3 nucleotides: TGTGCCAGTAGTATAGGAAGGGGGGGAACCGATAACAGGGCTTTCTTT.

As concerns this clone: This sample includes further DNA sequences coding for the same CDR3. V usage is TRBV6-2 or TRBV6-3 and J usage is TRBJ1-5, with 7 bases aligning to TRBD1. The CDR3 sequence is 13 residues long. V lost 6 bases to trimming and J lost 7 bases; unmatched junction nucleotides: 6. CDR1 is MNHEY and CDR2 is SVGEGT in the germline V gene. In nucleotides, the CDR3 is TGTGCCAGCAGCGACAGGGTTGGGCAGCCCCAGCATTTT. Its protein is CASSDRVGQPQHF.

The rearrangement uses TRBV19 and TRBJ1-6; D uncertain. Deletions cut 3 bases from V and 8 bases from J, with 32 bases between. This CDR3 is built from 21 residues. The germline gives CDR1 LNHDA, CDR2 SQIVND (reference sequence). CDR3: CASSIFFVFNLQEEKDSPLHF. The DNA for the CDR3 is TGTGCCAGTAGTATTTTTTTTGTATTCAATCTTCAAGAGGAAAAGGATTCACCCCTCCACTTT.

The V call is TRBV2, the J call TRBJ1-6, with D unresolved. CDR1 is SNHLY and CDR2 is FYNNEI in the germline V gene. The CDR3 is 14 residues long. Trimming cost V 3 bases and J 1 base, with 4 bases left between them. The CDR3: CASSDNSYNSPLHF. The CDR3 DNA sequence: TGTGCCAGCAGTGATAATTCCTATAATTCACCCCTCCACTTT.

The chain combines TRBV24-1 with TRBJ2-3; tentatively, D is TRBD2 (6 bases). Looked up from germline, CDR1 is KGHDR and CDR2 is SFDVKD. This CDR3 contains 15 residues. The V end lost 9 bases, the J end lost 0 bases, and 15 bases lay between the germline ends. The CDR3 spells CATASSETSTDTQYF. As DNA, the CDR3 is TGTGCCACCGCCTCTAGCGAAACTAGCACAGATACGCAGTATTTT.

There are a few counts of this clone. This chain joins TRBV5-6 and TRBJ2-7, with 8 bases matching TRBD1. The V and J ends lost 3 bases and 2 bases, in that order; junction bases with no gene match: 7. This CDR3 region has 15 residues. Germline assignment: CDR1 SGHDT and CDR2 YYEEEE. In nucleotides, the CDR3 is TGTGCCAGCAGCTCTTTTCGACAGGGGACCTACGAGCAGTACTTC. This sequence encodes CASSSFRQGTYEQYF.

This chain links TRBV7-8 with TRBJ2-7; 7 nucleotides match TRBD1. J was trimmed by 5 bases and V by 5 bases; bases with no gene match: 12. Germline loops: CDR1 SGHVS, CDR2 FQNEAQ. This CDR3 is 15 amino acids long. CDR3: CASSLTGVRTDEQYF. Written as DNA, the CDR3 is TGTGCCAGCAGCCTAACAGGGGTTAGGACGGACGAGCAGTACTTC.

V and J are TRBV10-1 and TRBJ2-5; TRBD1 matches 7 bases. Per the germline V gene, CDR1 is WNHNN and CDR2 is SYGVQD (reference sequence). The CDR3 has 14 residues. Trimming cost V 2 bases and J 3 bases; bases outside gene matches: 3. For the CDR3, the DNA is TGCGCCAGCAGTGAGGGGACAGCGAAAGAGACCCAGTACTTC. This sequence encodes CASSEGTAKETQYF.

The chain employs TRBV16 and TRBJ1-3; D is unresolved. V was pared by 4 bases and J by 4 bases, with 11 bases between. Germline values: CDR1 KGHSY, CDR2 FQNENV. This CDR3 contains 14 residues. DNA for the CDR3: TGTGCCAGCAGCCCCTTAGGAGGGGGAAACACCATATATTTT. Translated, it gives CASSPLGGGNTIYF.

This chain joins TRBV7-3 and TRBJ2-1, with D possibly matching TRBD2 (6 bases). Trimming took off 5 bases at V and 8 bases at J, with 13 bases between the two ends. This CDR3 has 13 amino acids. CDR1 and CDR2 from the germline V gene are SGHTA and FQGTGA. The CDR3 spells CASSHAGGHEQFF. CDR3 bases: TGTGCCAGCAGCCACGCCGGGGGTCATGAGCAGTTCTTC.

This clone has a handful of counts. This specimen includes other DNA sequences encoding the same CDR3. The V and J genes are TRBV9 and TRBJ1-1, with D unclear. Trimming stripped 0 bases from V and 0 bases from J, with 9 bases between. This CDR3 has 15 residues. Germline V gene sequence: CDR1 SGDLS, CDR2 YYNGEE. CDR3 bases: TGTGCCAGCAGCGTAGATCCAGATATGAACACTGAAGCTTTCTTT. As protein: CASSVDPDMNTEAFF.

The chain uses TRBV27 and TRBJ2-3; 11 bases fit TRBD1. The trim removed 3 bases at V and 3 bases at J, leaving 8 bases unmatched. CDR3 length equals 17 residues. CDR1 is MNHEY and CDR2 is SMNVEV in the germline V gene (reference sequence). DNA of the CDR3: TGTGCCAGCAGTTTCTGGGGACAGGGGGTGGGGACAGATACGCAGTATTTT. Its translation: CASSFWGQGVGTDTQYF.

The CDR3 loop reads CASSLVPSGVRAGELFF. CDR3 DNA: TGTGCCAGCAGCTTGGTTCCTAGCGGGGTTCGGGCCGGGGAGCTGTTTTTT. The chain couples TRBV5-8 to TRBJ2-2; TRBD2 matches at 9 bases. V shed 0 bases and J 6 bases; nucleotides not matched to a gene: 9. Germline lookup yields CDR1 SGHTS and CDR2 YDEGEE. This CDR3 is built from 17 residues. The variable domain in full, with the rest retrieved from reference TRBV5-8 and TRBJ2-2, is EAGVTQSPTHLIKTRGQQATLRCSPISGHTSVYWYQQALGLGLQFLLWYDEGEERNRGNFPPRFSGRQFPNYSSELNVNALELEDSALYLCASSLVPSGVRAGELFFGEGSRLTVL.

The gene calls are TRBV7-9 and TRBJ1-2; D is uncertain. V was shortened by 1 base and J by 7 bases, with 10 bases between the two germline ends. This CDR3 has 13 amino acids. Germline V CDR1 and CDR2: SEHNR, FQNEAQ (reference sequence). Here the CDR3 DNA reads TGTGCCAGCAGCTTAGGAGTTAGTCTTGGCTACACCTTC. Protein: CASSLGVSLGYTF.

The chain joins TRBV28 to TRBJ1-1; TRBD1 aligns across 8 bases. Germline CDR1 MDHEN, CDR2 SYDVKM. Trimming at V came to 6 bases and at J to 1 base, leaving 4 bases not matched to a gene. CDR3 length equals 14 residues. CDR3 sequence reads: CASRATGANTEAFF. CDR3 coding DNA: TGTGCCAGCAGAGCGACAGGGGCGAACACTGAAGCTTTCTTT.

This clone was counted only a few times. The chain has TRBV7-8 and TRBJ1-5, with D hard to call. There are 14 residues in the CDR3. Deletions cut 3 bases from V and 6 bases from J, with 12 bases between. CDR1 and CDR2 from the germline V gene are SGHVS and FQNEAQ. The CDR3 sequence: CASSLTGEGQPQHF. In DNA, the CDR3 is TGTGCCAGCAGCTTGACCGGGGAGGGTCAGCCCCAGCATTTT.

This clone was found once. The rearrangement links TRBV13 to TRBJ1-1, with D possibly TRBD1 on 6 matching bases. Germline-derived CDR1 and CDR2 are PRHDT and FYEKMQ (reference sequence). Trimming stripped 4 bases from V and 2 bases from J, with 11 bases between. The CDR3 has 14 residues. The CDR3 spells CASSSIRGNTEAFF. CDR3 DNA sequence: TGTGCCAGCAGCTCAATCAGGGGTAACACTGAAGCTTTCTTT.

This clone was detected many times. This chain joins TRBV2 and TRBJ1-1; 10 bases fit TRBD1. The length of the CDR3 is 12 residues. Trimming took 7 bases from V and 8 from J; bases not matched to a gene: 4. Germline V gene lookup returns CDR1 SNHLY and CDR2 FYNNEI. The CDR3 loop is CASKTGGPEAFF. The CDR3 coding sequence is TGTGCCAGCAAGACAGGGGGCCCCGAAGCTTTCTTT.

The chain combines TRBV5-4 with TRBJ1-1; a possible D gene is TRBD1 (6 bases). Germline CDR1 SGHNT, CDR2 YYREEE (reference sequence). V was cut by 2 bases and J by 1 base, with 18 bases left in between. There are 17 residues in the CDR3. In nucleotides, the CDR3 is TGTGCCAGCAGCTTTGGGCCCCCCGGACAGCCGAACACTGAAGCTTTCTTT. This codes for CASSFGPPGQPNTEAFF.

The V call is TRBV13, the J call TRBJ1-6; 8 bases map to TRBD1. Germline CDR1 is PRHDT and CDR2 is FYEKMQ (reference sequence). Losses at the gene ends were 5 bases for V and 5 bases for J; bases not matched to a gene: 2. CDR3 length equals 14 residues. The CDR3 loop is CASSPDRDNSPLHF. In nucleotides, the CDR3 is TGTGCCAGCAGCCCGGACAGGGATAATTCACCCCTCCACTTT.

The genes are TRBV6-5 and TRBJ2-2; D not resolved. V was trimmed by 1 base and J by 1 base, leaving 4 bases between them. From germline, CDR1 is MNHEY and CDR2 SVGAGI. The CDR3 sequence is 14 residues long. This CDR3 reads CASSYWQNTGELFF. The CDR3 DNA follows: TGTGCCAGCAGTTACTGGCAGAACACCGGGGAGCTGTTTTTT.

The gene calls are TRBV5-1 and TRBJ2-5, with D maybe TRBD2 (6 bases). The CDR3 is 14 amino acids. V was clipped by 0 bases and J by 5 bases, with 11 bases between them. CDR1 SGHRS and CDR2 YFSETQ come from the germline V gene. CDR3 bases: TGCGCCAGCAGCTTGGAGCGGGCTGGGGAGACCCAGTACTTC. Translation gives CASSLERAGETQYF.

This chain links TRBV7-3 with TRBJ2-3; TRBD1 might be the D (6 bases). The CDR3 has 14 amino acids. With 6 bases removed from V and 0 bases from J, the gap between germline ends came to 10 bases. Germline CDR1 is SGHTA and CDR2 is FQGTGA. CDR3 residues: CASSPDRSTDTQYF. The CDR3 bases are TGTGCCAGCAGTCCGGACAGAAGCACAGATACGCAGTATTTT.